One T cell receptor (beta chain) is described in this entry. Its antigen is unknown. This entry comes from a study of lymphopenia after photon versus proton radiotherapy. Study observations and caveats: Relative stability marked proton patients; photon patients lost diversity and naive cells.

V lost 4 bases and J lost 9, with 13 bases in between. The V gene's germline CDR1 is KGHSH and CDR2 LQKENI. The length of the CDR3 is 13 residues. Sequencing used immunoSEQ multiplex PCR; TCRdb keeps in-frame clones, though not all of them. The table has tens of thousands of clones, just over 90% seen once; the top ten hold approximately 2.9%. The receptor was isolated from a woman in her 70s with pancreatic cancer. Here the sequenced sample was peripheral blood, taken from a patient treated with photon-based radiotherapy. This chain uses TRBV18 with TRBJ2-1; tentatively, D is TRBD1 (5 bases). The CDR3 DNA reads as TGTGCCAGCTCACAAGGGGATTCAGGTGAGCAGTTCTTC. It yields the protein CASSQGDSGEQFF.